This paragraph reports one TCR beta chain. This sample stems from a study of blood T cell repertoires in COVID-19. Overall study context: Both acute and convalescent COVID-19 samples were obtained from the United States, Italy and Spain.

The repertoire was sequenced with immunoSEQ multiplex PCR; TCRdb's copy has only in-frame clones and lacks some. The sample carries more than 100,000 clones, 87% recorded once. The TCR sequence derives from a human donor in a cohort sampled during active COVID-19. Material: peripheral blood.

CDR3 sequence: CAISGAGPSAFYNEQFF. The CDR3 DNA sequence: TGTGCCATCAGTGGGGCAGGGCCTTCTGCGTTCTACAATGAGCAGTTCTTC. The chain uses TRBV10-3 and TRBJ2-1; TRBD1 is a possible D gene (5 bases). Trimming took off 4 bases at V and 3 bases at J, with 19 bases between the two ends. Germline V gene lookup returns CDR1 ENHRY and CDR2 SYGVKD. This CDR3 is built from 17 residues.